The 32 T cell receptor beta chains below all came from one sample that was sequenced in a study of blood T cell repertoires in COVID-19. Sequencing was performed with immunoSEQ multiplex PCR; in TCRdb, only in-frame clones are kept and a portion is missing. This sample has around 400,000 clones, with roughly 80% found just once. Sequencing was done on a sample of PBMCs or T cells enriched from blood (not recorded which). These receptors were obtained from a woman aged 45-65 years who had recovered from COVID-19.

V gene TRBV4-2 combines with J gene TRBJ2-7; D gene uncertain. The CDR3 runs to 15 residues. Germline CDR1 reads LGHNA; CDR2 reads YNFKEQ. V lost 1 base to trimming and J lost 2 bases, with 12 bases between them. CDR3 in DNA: TGTGCCAGCAGCCAAGGGGCAGGATCCCCCTACGAGCAGTACTTC. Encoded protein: CASSQGAGSPYEQYF.

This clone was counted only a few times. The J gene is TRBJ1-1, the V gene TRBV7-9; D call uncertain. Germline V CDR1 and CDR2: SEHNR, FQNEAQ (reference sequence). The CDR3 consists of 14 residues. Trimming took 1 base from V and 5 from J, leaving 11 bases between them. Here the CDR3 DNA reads TGTGCCAGCAGCTTAGAGGTTGGGCAGACTGAAGCTTTCTTT. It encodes CASSLEVGQTEAFF. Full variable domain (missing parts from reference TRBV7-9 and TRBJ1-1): DTGVSQNPRHKITKRGQNVTFRCDPISEHNRLYWYRQTLGQGPEFLTYFQNEAQLEKSRLLSDRFSAERPKGSFSTLEIQRTEQGDSAMYLCASSLEVGQTEAFFGQGTRLTVV.

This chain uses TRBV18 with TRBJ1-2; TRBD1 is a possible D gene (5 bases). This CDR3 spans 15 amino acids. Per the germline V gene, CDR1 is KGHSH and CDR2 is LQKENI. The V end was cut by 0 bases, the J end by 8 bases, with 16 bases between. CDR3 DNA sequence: TGTGCCAGCTCACCACCCTCTGCGGGGGGAGGGGGCTACACCTTC. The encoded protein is CASSPPSAGGGGYTF.

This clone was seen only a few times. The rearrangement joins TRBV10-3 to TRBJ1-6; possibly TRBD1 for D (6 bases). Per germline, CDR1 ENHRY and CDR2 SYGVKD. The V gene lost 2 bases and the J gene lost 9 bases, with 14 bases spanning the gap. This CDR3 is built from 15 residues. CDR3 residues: CAISEVTIGGSPLHF. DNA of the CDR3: TGTGCCATCAGTGAGGTTACTATAGGGGGTTCACCCCTCCACTTT.

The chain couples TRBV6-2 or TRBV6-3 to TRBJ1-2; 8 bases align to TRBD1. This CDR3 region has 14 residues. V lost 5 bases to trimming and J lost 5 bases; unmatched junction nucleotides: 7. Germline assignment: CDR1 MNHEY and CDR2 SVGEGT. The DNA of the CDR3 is TGTGCCAGCAGTGACAGGGGCCTACCATATGGCTACACCTTC. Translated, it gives CASSDRGLPYGYTF.

The CDR3 nucleotides read TGTGCCAGCAGCCCTTCTTCTGCAACTAATGAAAAACTGTTTTTT. Protein sequence: CASSPSSATNEKLFF. The rearrangement joins TRBV11-2 to TRBJ1-4; no reliable D call. Germline-derived CDR1 and CDR2 are SGHAT and FQNNGV. V was cut by 5 bases and J by 0 bases, with 10 bases left in between. There are 15 residues in the CDR3.

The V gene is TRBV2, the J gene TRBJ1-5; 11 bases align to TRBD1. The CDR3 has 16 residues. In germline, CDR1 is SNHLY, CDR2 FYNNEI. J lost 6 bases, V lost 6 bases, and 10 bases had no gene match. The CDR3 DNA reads TGTGCCAGCAGCACCTTCTCCGGGACAGGGGGTCAGCCCCAGCATTTT. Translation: CASSTFSGTGGQPQHF.

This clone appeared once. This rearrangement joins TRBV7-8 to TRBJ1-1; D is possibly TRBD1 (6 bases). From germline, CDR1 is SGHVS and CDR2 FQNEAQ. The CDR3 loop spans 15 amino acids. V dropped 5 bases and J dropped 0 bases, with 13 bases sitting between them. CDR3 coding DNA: TGTGCCAGCAGCCCTAGGACAGCGATGAACACTGAAGCTTTCTTT. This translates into CASSPRTAMNTEAFF.

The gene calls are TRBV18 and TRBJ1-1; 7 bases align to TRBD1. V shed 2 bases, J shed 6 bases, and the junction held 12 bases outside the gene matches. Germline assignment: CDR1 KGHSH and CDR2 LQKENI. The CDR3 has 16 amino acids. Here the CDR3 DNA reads TGTGCCAGCTCACCATATATAGGACAGGAGTGGTCTGAAGCTTTCTTT. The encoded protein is CASSPYIGQEWSEAFF.

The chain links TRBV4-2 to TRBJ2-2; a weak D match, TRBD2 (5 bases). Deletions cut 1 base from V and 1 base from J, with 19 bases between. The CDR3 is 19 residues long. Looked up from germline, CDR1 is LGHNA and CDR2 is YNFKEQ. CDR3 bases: TGTGCCAGCAGCCAAGGTTGGGTTGAGGACTCCAAGAACACCGGGGAGCTGTTTTTT. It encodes CASSQGWVEDSKNTGELFF.

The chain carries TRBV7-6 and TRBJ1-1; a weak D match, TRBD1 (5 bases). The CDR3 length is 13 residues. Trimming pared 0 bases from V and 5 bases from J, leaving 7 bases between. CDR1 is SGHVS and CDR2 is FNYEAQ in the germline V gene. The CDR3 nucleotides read TGTGCCAGCAGCTTAGCGCAGGGAACTGAAGCTTTCTTT. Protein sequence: CASSLAQGTEAFF.

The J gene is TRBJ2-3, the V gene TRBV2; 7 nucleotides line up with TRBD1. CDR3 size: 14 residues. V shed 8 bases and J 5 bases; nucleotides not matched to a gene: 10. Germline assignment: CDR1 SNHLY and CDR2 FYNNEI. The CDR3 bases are TGTGCCAGCCAACCCAGGGGGACGAGAGATACGCAGTATTTT. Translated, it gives CASQPRGTRDTQYF. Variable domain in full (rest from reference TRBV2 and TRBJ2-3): EPEVTQTPSHQVTQMGQEVILRCVPISNHLYFYWYRQILGQKVEFLVSFYNNEISEKSEIFDDQFSVERPDGSNFTLKIRSTKLEDSAMYFCASQPRGTRDTQYFGPGTRLTVL.

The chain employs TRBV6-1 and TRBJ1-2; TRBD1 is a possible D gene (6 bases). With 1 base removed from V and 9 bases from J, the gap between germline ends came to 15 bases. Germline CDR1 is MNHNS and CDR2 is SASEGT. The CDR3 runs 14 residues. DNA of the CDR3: TGTGCCAGCAGTGAAGGGACAGCGGGAGTCCGCTACACCTTC. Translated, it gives CASSEGTAGVRYTF.

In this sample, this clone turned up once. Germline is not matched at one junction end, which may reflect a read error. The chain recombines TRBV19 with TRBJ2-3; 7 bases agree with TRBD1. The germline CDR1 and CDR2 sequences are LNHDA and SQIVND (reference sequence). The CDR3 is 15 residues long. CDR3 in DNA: TGTGCCAGTAGTGTAGACAGGGCCTTCACAGATACGCAGTATTTT. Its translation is CASSVDRAFTDTQYF.

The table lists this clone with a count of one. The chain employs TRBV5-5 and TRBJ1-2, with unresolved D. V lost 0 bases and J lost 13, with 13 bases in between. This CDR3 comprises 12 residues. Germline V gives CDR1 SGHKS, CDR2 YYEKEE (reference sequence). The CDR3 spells CASSLAGPISTF. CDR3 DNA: TGTGCCAGCAGCTTGGCCGGTCCCATATCCACCTTC.

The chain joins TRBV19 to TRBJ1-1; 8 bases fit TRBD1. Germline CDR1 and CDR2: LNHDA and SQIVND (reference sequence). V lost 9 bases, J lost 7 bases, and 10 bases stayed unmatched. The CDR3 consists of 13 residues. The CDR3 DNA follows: TGTGCCAGCCTACAACAGGGGGAACTTGAAGCTTTCTTT. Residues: CASLQQGELEAFF.

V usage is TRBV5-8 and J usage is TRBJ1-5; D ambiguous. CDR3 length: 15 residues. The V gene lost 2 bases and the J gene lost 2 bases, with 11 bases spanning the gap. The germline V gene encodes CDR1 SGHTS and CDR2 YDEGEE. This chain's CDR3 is CASSFIPQGNQPQHF. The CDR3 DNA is TGTGCCAGCAGCTTCATCCCCCAGGGCAATCAGCCCCAGCATTTT. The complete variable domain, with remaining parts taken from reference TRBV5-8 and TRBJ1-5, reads EAGVTQSPTHLIKTRGQQATLRCSPISGHTSVYWYQQALGLGLQFLLWYDEGEERNRGNFPPRFSGRQFPNYSSELNVNALELEDSALYLCASSFIPQGNQPQHFGDGTRLSIL.

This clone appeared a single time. The CDR3 spells CASSHRTGIYNEQFF. The CDR3 DNA sequence: TGTGCCAGCAGCCACCGGACAGGAATATACAATGAGCAGTTCTTC. The chain recombines TRBV14 with TRBJ2-1, with TRBD1 matching 7 bases. The CDR3 covers 15 residues. In germline, CDR1 is SGHDN, CDR2 FVKESK. The trim removed 3 bases at V and 4 bases at J, leaving 6 bases unmatched.

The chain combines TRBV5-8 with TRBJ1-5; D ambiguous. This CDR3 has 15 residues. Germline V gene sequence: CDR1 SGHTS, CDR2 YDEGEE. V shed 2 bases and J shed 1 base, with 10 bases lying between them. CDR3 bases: TGTGCCAGCAGCTTAGGAGGTGGGAGCAATCAGCCCCAGCATTTT. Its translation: CASSLGGGSNQPQHF.

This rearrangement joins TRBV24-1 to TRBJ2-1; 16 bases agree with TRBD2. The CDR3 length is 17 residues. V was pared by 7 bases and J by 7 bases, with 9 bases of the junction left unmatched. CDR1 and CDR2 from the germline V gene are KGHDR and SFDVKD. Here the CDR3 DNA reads TGTGCCACCAGCCGGGGGACTAGCGGGAGGGCTGGGAATGAGCAGTTCTTC. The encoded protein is CATSRGTSGRAGNEQFF.

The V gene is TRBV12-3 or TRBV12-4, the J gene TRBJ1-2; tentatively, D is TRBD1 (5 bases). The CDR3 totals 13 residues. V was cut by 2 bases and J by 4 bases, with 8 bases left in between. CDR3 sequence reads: CASSLLQGYGYTF. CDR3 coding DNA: TGTGCCAGCAGTTTACTTCAGGGCTATGGCTACACCTTC.

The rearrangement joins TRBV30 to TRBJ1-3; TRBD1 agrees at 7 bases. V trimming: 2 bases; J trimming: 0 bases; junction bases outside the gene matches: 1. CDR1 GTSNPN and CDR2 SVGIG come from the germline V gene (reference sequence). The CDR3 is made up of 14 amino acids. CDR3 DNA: TGTGCCTGGAGTACAGGGGACTCTGGAAACACCATATATTTT. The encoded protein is CAWSTGDSGNTIYF.

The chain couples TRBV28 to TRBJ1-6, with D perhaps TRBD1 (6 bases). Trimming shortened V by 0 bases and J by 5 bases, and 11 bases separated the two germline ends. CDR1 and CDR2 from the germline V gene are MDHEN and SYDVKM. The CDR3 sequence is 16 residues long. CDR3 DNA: TGTGCCAGCAGTTTATGGGGGGCGGGTGATAATTCACCCCTCCACTTT. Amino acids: CASSLWGAGDNSPLHF.

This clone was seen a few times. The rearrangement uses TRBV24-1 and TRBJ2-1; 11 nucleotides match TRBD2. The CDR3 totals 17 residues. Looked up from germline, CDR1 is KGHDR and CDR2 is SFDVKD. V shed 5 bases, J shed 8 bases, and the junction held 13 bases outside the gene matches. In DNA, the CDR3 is TGTGCCACCAGTGCCGGCGGTACTAGCGGGGGATTGGATGAGCAGTTCTTC. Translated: CATSAGGTSGGLDEQFF.

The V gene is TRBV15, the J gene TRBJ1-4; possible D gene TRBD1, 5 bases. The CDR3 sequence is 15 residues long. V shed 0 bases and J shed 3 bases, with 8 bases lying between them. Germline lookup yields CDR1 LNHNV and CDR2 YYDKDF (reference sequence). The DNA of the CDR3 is TGTGCCACCAGCAGAGAAGGGGAAGCTAATGAAAAACTGTTTTTT. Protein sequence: CATSREGEANEKLFF.

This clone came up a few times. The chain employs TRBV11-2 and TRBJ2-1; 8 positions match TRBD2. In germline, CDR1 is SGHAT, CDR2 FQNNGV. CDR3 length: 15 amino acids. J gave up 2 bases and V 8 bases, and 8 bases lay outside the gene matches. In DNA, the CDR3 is TGTGCCAGCTGCCAAAGCGGGGGAACCTACAATGAGCAGTTCTTC. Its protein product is CASCQSGGTYNEQFF.

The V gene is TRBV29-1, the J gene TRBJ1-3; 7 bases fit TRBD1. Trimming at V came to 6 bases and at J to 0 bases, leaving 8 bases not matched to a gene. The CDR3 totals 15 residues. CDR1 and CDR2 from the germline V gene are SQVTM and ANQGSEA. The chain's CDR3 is CSVVGQQFSGNTIYF. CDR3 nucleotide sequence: TGCAGCGTGGTGGGACAGCAGTTCTCTGGAAACACCATATATTTT. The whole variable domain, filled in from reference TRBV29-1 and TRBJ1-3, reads SAVISQKPSRDICQRGTSLTIQCQVDSQVTMMFWYRQQPGQSLTLIATANQGSEATYESGFVIDKFPISRPNLTFSTLTVSNMSPEDSSIYLCSVVGQQFSGNTIYFGEGSWLTVV.

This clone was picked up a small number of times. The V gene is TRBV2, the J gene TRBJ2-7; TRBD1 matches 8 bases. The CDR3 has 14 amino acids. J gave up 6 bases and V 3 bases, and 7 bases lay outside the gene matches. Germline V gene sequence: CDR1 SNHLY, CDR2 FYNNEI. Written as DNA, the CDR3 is TGTGCCAGCAGTGATCGGACAGGGTACGTCGAGCAGTACTTC. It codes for CASSDRTGYVEQYF.

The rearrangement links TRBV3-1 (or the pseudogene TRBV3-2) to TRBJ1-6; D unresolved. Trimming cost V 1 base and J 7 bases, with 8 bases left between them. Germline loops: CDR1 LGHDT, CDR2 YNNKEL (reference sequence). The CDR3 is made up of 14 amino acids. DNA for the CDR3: TGTGCCAGCAGCCAAGGCGGGATGAATTCACCCCTCCACTTT. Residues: CASSQGGMNSPLHF.

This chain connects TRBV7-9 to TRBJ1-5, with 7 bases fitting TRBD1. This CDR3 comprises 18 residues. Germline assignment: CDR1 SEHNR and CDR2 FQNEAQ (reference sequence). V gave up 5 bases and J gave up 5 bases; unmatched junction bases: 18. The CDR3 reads CASSPSPSGTVGHQPQHF. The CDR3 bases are TGTGCCAGCAGCCCAAGCCCTTCCGGGACAGTGGGGCATCAGCCCCAGCATTTT. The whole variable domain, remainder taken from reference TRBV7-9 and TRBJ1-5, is DTGVSQNPRHKITKRGQNVTFRCDPISEHNRLYWYRQTLGQGPEFLTYFQNEAQLEKSRLLSDRFSAERPKGSFSTLEIQRTEQGDSAMYLCASSPSPSGTVGHQPQHFGDGTRLSIL.

The CDR3 bases are TGTGCCAGCAGTTTATCGGGACAGCGGGTGAACACTGAAGCTTTCTTT. The encoded protein is CASSLSGQRVNTEAFF. The chain couples TRBV27 to TRBJ1-1; 7 positions agree with TRBD1. CDR1 and CDR2 (germline): MNHEY, SMNVEV (reference sequence). The CDR3 runs 16 residues. V trimming: 0 bases; J trimming: 0 bases; junction bases outside the gene matches: 4.

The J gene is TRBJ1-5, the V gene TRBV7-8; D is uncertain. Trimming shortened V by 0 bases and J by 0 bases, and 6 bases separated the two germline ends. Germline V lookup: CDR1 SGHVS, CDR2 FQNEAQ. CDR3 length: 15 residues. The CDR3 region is CASSLAGDSNQPQHF. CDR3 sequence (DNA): TGTGCCAGCAGCTTAGCAGGAGATAGCAATCAGCCCCAGCATTTT. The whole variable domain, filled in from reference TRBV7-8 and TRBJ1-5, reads GAGVSQSPRYKVAKRGQDVALRCDPISGHVSLFWYQQALGQGPEFLTYFQNEAQLDKSGLPSDRFFAERPEGSVSTLKIQRTQQEDSAVYLCASSLAGDSNQPQHFGDGTRLSIL.